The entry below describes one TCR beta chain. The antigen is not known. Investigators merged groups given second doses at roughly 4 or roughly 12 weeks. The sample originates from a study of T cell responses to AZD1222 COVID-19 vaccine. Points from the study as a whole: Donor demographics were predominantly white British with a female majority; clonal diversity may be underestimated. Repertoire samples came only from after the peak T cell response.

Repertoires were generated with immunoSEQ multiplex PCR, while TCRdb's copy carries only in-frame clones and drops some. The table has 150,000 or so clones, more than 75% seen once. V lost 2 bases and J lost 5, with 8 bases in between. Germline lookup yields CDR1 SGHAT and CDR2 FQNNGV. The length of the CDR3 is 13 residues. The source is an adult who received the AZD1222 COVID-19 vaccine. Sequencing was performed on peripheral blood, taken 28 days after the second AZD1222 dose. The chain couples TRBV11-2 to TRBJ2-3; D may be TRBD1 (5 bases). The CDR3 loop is CASSLQGGDTQYF. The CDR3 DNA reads TGTGCCAGCAGCTTACAGGGCGGAGATACGCAGTATTTT.